The next 29 T cell receptor beta chains were all read from a single sample in a study of CD4+ T cells in melanoma. Some clones are missing from TCRdb's copy, which holds only in-frame ones; the method was immunoSEQ multiplex PCR. This sample has roughly 140,000 clones; 80% to 95% occur once, and the top ten carry 1.5% to 1.9%. These receptors were taken from a human donor with melanoma.

This CDR3 is CASGDRTNTGELFF. CDR3 DNA: TGTGCCAGCGGAGACAGAACGAACACCGGGGAGCTGTTTTTT. The chain recombines TRBV25-1 with TRBJ2-2; TRBD1 might be the D (5 bases). The CDR3 is 14 residues long. CDR1 and CDR2 from the germline V gene are MGHDK and SYGVNS. With 8 bases removed from V and 0 bases from J, the gap between germline ends came to 10 bases.

The chain links TRBV13 to TRBJ1-1; weak D call: TRBD1 (5 bases). V lost 2 bases and J lost 8, with 9 bases in between. The V gene's germline CDR1 is PRHDT and CDR2 FYEKMQ (reference sequence). The CDR3 sequence is 12 residues long. CDR3 residues: CASSLWGGEAFF. Here the CDR3 DNA reads TGTGCCAGCAGCTTATGGGGGGGGGAAGCTTTCTTT.

The chain combines TRBV2 with TRBJ1-6; D gene ambiguous. The CDR3 runs to 14 residues. Germline CDR1 reads SNHLY; CDR2 reads FYNNEI. Trimming pared 7 bases from V and 10 bases from J, leaving 17 bases between. CDR3 DNA: TGTGCCAGCATAAGCACATCCCTAAGATCACCCCTCCACTTT. Protein product: CASISTSLRSPLHF.

Written as DNA, the CDR3 is TGCGCCAGCGGACTAGGCGGCACAGATACGCAGTATTTT. Translated, it gives CASGLGGTDTQYF. The chain has TRBV5-1 and TRBJ2-3, with 7 positions matching TRBD2. The V and J ends lost 7 bases and 1 base, in that order; junction bases with no gene match: 3. The CDR3 consists of 13 residues. The germline gives CDR1 SGHRS, CDR2 YFSETQ.

The chain carries TRBV6-5 and TRBJ2-5; 9 bases agree with TRBD1. J lost 8 bases, V lost 2 bases, and 6 bases had no gene match. CDR3 size: 14 residues. Germline values: CDR1 MNHEY, CDR2 SVGAGI. CDR3 in DNA: TGTGCCAGCAGTTACACAAGGACAGGGGTAACCCAGTACTTC. The encoded protein is CASSYTRTGVTQYF.

The chain employs TRBV7-2 and TRBJ2-1; 9 nucleotides align to TRBD2. Looked up from germline, CDR1 is SGHTA and CDR2 is FQGNSA. The V and J ends lost 2 bases and 4 bases, in that order; junction bases with no gene match: 6. The CDR3 covers 16 residues. The CDR3 sequence is CASSLMAGGGYNEQFF. The CDR3 DNA is TGTGCCAGCAGCTTAATGGCGGGGGGGGGATACAATGAGCAGTTCTTC. The variable domain in full, with the rest retrieved from reference TRBV7-2 and TRBJ2-1, is GAGVSQSPSNKVTEKGKDVELRCDPISGHTALYWYRQSLGQGLEFLIYFQGNSAPDKSGLPSDRFSAERTGGSVSTLTIQRTQQEDSAVYLCASSLMAGGGYNEQFFGPGTRLTVL.

The chain uses TRBV19 and TRBJ2-2; no clear D. Per germline, CDR1 LNHDA and CDR2 SQIVND (reference sequence). V lost 8 bases and J lost 6, with 13 bases in between. The CDR3 contains 13 residues. CDR3 amino acids: CASSTPWAGELFF. CDR3 sequence (DNA): TGTGCCAGTTCGACCCCGTGGGCCGGGGAGCTGTTTTTT.

This rearrangement joins TRBV18 to TRBJ2-7; D unclear. The germline V gene encodes CDR1 KGHSH and CDR2 LQKENI. Trimming pared 2 bases from V and 3 bases from J, leaving 11 bases between. The CDR3 runs 14 residues. This CDR3 is CASSPKGFVYEQYF. The CDR3 bases are TGTGCCAGCTCACCAAAAGGGTTTGTCTACGAGCAGTACTTC. Drawing the rest from reference TRBV18 and TRBJ2-7, the complete variable domain is NAGVMQNPRHLVRRRGQEARLRCSPMKGHSHVYWYRQLPEEGLKFMVYLQKENIIDESGMPKERFSAEFPKEGPSILRIQQVVRGDSAAYFCASSPKGFVYEQYFGPGTRLTVT.

The chain joins TRBV29-1 to TRBJ2-7, with 10 nucleotides matching TRBD1. V lost 7 bases, J lost 4 bases, and 4 bases stayed unmatched. The CDR3 length is 12 residues. Per the germline V gene, CDR1 is SQVTM and CDR2 is ANQGSEA. This chain's CDR3 is CSAGDRGYEQYF. The DNA of the CDR3 is TGCAGCGCCGGGGACAGGGGATACGAGCAGTACTTC.

This clone came up once. The CDR3 protein is CASSVGQAPTYEQYF. CDR3 bases: TGTGCCAGTAGTGTAGGACAGGCGCCGACCTACGAGCAGTACTTC. The rearrangement links TRBV19 to TRBJ2-7, with 7 bases identical to TRBD1. V lost 5 bases to trimming and J lost 2 bases; unmatched junction nucleotides: 9. This CDR3 is 15 amino acids long. Germline-derived CDR1 and CDR2 are LNHDA and SQIVND (reference sequence).

The rearrangement links TRBV2 to TRBJ2-5, with a possible D match to TRBD1 (6 bases). Trimming left V 11 bases short and J 2 bases short, with 12 bases between. CDR1 and CDR2 (germline): SNHLY, FYNNEI. CDR3 length: 12 residues. CDR3 protein: CASNREQETQYF. The CDR3 nucleotides read TGTGCCTCAAACAGGGAACAAGAGACCCAGTACTTC.

Concerning this clone: The same CDR3 arises from other DNA sequences in this sample as well. The chain is built from TRBV30 and TRBJ2-1; 8 bases are shared with TRBD2. V gave up 5 bases and J gave up 5 bases; unmatched junction bases: 5. The CDR3 length is 13 residues. Looked up from germline, CDR1 is GTSNPN and CDR2 is SVGIG (reference sequence). The DNA for the CDR3 is TGTGCCTGGTCCGGGGGGGCAAACAATGAGCAGTTCTTC. It codes for CAWSGGANNEQFF.

The chain is built from TRBV18 and TRBJ1-6; TRBD1 aligns across 7 bases. V shed 4 bases and J 8 bases; nucleotides not matched to a gene: 5. Germline V gene sequence: CDR1 KGHSH, CDR2 LQKENI. This CDR3 is 14 amino acids long. This chain's CDR3 is CASSQDRTYSPLHF. CDR3 nucleotide sequence: TGTGCCAGCTCACAGGACAGGACATATTCACCCCTCCACTTT. The full variable domain, completed using reference TRBV18 and TRBJ1-6, is NAGVMQNPRHLVRRRGQEARLRCSPMKGHSHVYWYRQLPEEGLKFMVYLQKENIIDESGMPKERFSAEFPKEGPSILRIQQVVRGDSAAYFCASSQDRTYSPLHFGNGTRLTVT.

This chain connects TRBV30 to TRBJ2-1; D gene ambiguous. Per germline, CDR1 GTSNPN and CDR2 SVGIG (reference sequence). This CDR3 has 13 residues. V lost 3 bases and J 3 bases, leaving 9 bases between the germline ends. CDR3 DNA sequence: TGTGCCTGGAGCACCGACAACTACAATGAGCAGTTCTTC. Residues: CAWSTDNYNEQFF.

This chain's CDR3 is CASSLTGYEQYF. The CDR3 DNA reads as TGTGCCAGCAGCTTAACAGGGTACGAGCAGTACTTC. This chain links TRBV5-4 with TRBJ2-7; D might be TRBD1 (6 bases). V was trimmed by 2 bases and J by 4 bases, leaving 7 bases between them. CDR1 and CDR2 from the germline V gene are SGHNT and YYREEE (reference sequence). The CDR3 contains 12 residues.

This clone was recorded a few times. The rearrangement joins TRBV5-4 to TRBJ2-7; possibly TRBD2 for D (5 bases). Trimming pared 0 bases from V and 0 bases from J, leaving 13 bases between. Germline CDR1 SGHNT, CDR2 YYREEE (reference sequence). There are 16 residues in the CDR3. DNA of the CDR3: TGTGCCAGCAGCTTGGGTCCAGCGGTGAACTCCTACGAGCAGTACTTC. Amino acid sequence: CASSLGPAVNSYEQYF.

V gene TRBV19 combines with J gene TRBJ1-2; D is unresolved. This CDR3 is 12 amino acids long. Trimming took 7 bases from V and 4 from J, leaving 10 bases between them. Looked up from germline, CDR1 is LNHDA and CDR2 is SQIVND (reference sequence). CDR3 sequence (DNA): TGTGCCAGTACCGACGGACCCTATGGCTACACCTTC. Residues: CASTDGPYGYTF.

This chain connects TRBV5-1 to TRBJ2-7; tentatively, D is TRBD2 (5 bases). The length of the CDR3 is 14 residues. The V end was cut by 0 bases, the J end by 3 bases, with 10 bases between. Germline V gives CDR1 SGHRS, CDR2 YFSETQ. The CDR3 is CASSLGSVNYEQYF. The DNA for the CDR3 is TGCGCCAGCAGCTTGGGTAGCGTAAACTACGAGCAGTACTTC.

The chain combines TRBV30 with TRBJ2-5, with 12 nucleotides matching TRBD2. Germline V gene data show CDR1 as GTSNPN and CDR2 as SVGIG (reference sequence). Trimming took 3 bases from V and 1 from J; bases not matched to a gene: 15. The CDR3 consists of 19 residues. CDR3 nucleotides: TGTGCCTGGAGCCCAGCCCGACTAGCGGGGGTTCATCCCCAAGAGACCCAGTACTTC. Translating gives CAWSPARLAGVHPQETQYF.

V usage is TRBV19 and J usage is TRBJ2-7; 9 bases line up with TRBD1. This CDR3 region has 16 residues. Per germline, CDR1 LNHDA and CDR2 SQIVND (reference sequence). J gave up 3 bases and V 5 bases, and 11 bases lay outside the gene matches. The CDR3 DNA reads as TGTGCCAGTAGTCCCCAGGGACAGGGAATTGGCTACGAGCAGTACTTC. It is translated as CASSPQGQGIGYEQYF.

The gene calls are TRBV2 and TRBJ2-7; a possible D gene is TRBD1 (5 bases). The CDR3 runs 14 residues. V shed 6 bases and J shed 0 bases, with 12 bases lying between them. Germline CDR1 and CDR2: SNHLY and FYNNEI. Here the CDR3 reads CASRYDSSSYEQYF. CDR3 coding DNA: TGTGCCAGCAGGTATGACAGTAGCTCCTACGAGCAGTACTTC.

V gene TRBV9 combines with J gene TRBJ2-2, with D perhaps TRBD2 (6 bases). V was clipped by 1 base and J by 1 base, with 8 bases between them. The CDR3 has 15 amino acids. The germline CDR1 and CDR2 sequences are SGDLS and YYNGEE. CDR3 amino acids: CASSVSRENTGELFF. The CDR3 nucleotides read TGTGCCAGCAGCGTATCGCGGGAGAACACCGGGGAGCTGTTTTTT.

The J gene is TRBJ2-3, the V gene TRBV6-1; unclear D gene. Germline CDR1 is MNHNS and CDR2 is SASEGT. The CDR3 is 13 amino acids. Trimming shortened V by 6 bases and J by 5 bases, and 12 bases separated the two germline ends. CDR3 protein: CASRDLIEDTQYF. As DNA, the CDR3 is TGTGCCAGCAGGGATCTCATCGAAGATACGCAGTATTTT.

The rearrangement joins TRBV30 to TRBJ1-2; D is uncertain. CDR3 length equals 20 residues. Germline CDR1 reads GTSNPN; CDR2 reads SVGIG (reference sequence). V was clipped by 0 bases and J by 0 bases, with 26 bases between them. The CDR3 nucleotides are TGTGCCTGGAGTGTATGGTCTCGAGGTTCAGGAGGGTTAGCTAACTATGGCTACACCTTC. Amino acids: CAWSVWSRGSGGLANYGYTF.

In DNA, the CDR3 is TGTGCCAGTAGTAGTCAGGGACTCTCAGGGACGCAGTATTTT. This sequence encodes CASSSQGLSGTQYF. The J gene is TRBJ2-3, the V gene TRBV19; a possible D gene is TRBD2 (6 bases). Trimming shortened V by 4 bases and J by 9 bases, and 17 bases separated the two germline ends. Germline V gene lookup returns CDR1 LNHDA and CDR2 SQIVND (reference sequence). The CDR3 length is 14 residues.

The chain joins TRBV7-8 to TRBJ2-5, with D possibly TRBD2 on 7 matching bases. This CDR3 region has 17 residues. Trimming removed 0 bases at V and 5 bases at J, with 19 bases between. CDR1 is SGHVS, CDR2 FQNEAQ, per germline. DNA of the CDR3: TGTGCCAGCAGCTTAGCCACGGGGGGCCGATCGAGTGAGACCCAGTACTTC. This gives the protein CASSLATGGRSSETQYF.

V usage is TRBV7-2 and J usage is TRBJ2-3; TRBD1 or TRBD2 may be the D gene (5 bases each). The CDR3 is 17 residues long. The germline V gene has CDR1 SGHTA and CDR2 FQGNSA. With 3 bases removed from V and 4 bases from J, the gap between germline ends came to 20 bases. CDR3 nucleotide sequence: TGTGCCAGCAGCTTCCCCGGTAGGAGTCGGGGCCCAGATACGCAGTATTTT. Amino acid sequence: CASSFPGRSRGPDTQYF.

The chain uses TRBV30 and TRBJ2-6; D may be TRBD2 (6 bases). V gave up 1 base and J gave up 0 bases, with 7 bases separating them. The CDR3 consists of 15 residues. Germline CDR1 reads GTSNPN; CDR2 reads SVGIG (reference sequence). The DNA for the CDR3 is TGTGCCTGGAGTGCGGGGGTCTCTGGGGCCAACGTCCTGACTTTC. Residues: CAWSAGVSGANVLTF.

The rearrangement joins TRBV19 to TRBJ1-1; a possible D gene is TRBD1 (5 bases). This CDR3 region has 14 residues. Trimming left V 9 bases short and J 6 bases short, with 20 bases between. Per the germline V gene, CDR1 is LNHDA and CDR2 is SQIVND (reference sequence). The chain's CDR3 is CASSPQFQGAEAFF. As DNA, the CDR3 is TGTGCCAGCTCCCCCCAGTTCCAGGGCGCTGAAGCTTTCTTT.